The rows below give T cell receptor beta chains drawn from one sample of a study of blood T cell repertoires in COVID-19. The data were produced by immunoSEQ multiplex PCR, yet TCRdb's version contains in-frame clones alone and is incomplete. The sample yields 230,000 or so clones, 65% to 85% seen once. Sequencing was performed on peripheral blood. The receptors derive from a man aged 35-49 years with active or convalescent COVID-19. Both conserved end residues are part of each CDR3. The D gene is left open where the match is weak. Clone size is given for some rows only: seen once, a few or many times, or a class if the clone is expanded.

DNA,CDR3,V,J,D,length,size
TGTGCCAGCAGCCGCCAGCGGTGGGTAGCGGACACCGGGGAGCTGTTTTTT,CASSRQRWVADTGELFF,TRBV7-2,TRBJ2-2,NA,17,NA
TGTGCCAGCAGGCGGACAGGGGACACTGAAGCTTTCTTT,CASRRTGDTEAFF,TRBV6-5,TRBJ1-1,TRBD1,13,NA
TGCAGCGCTCTGACCGGGAGGAACACTGAAGCTTTCTTT,CSALTGRNTEAFF,TRBV29-1,TRBJ1-1,NA,13,NA
TGCGCCAGCAAGCCTAGCGGCACAGATACGCAGTATTTT,CASKPSGTDTQYF,TRBV10-2,TRBJ2-3,NA,13,NA
TGCAGCGCTCTACGAGGAGGCGCTAATGAAAAACTGTTTTTT,CSALRGGANEKLFF,TRBV29-1,TRBJ1-4,NA,14,NA
TGTGCCAGTAGTATCATAACAGGGGGATCGAGACAGCCCCAGCATTTT,CASSIITGGSRQPQHF,TRBV19,TRBJ1-5,TRBD1,16,NA
TGCGCCAGCAGCCAAAAAACTAGCTACGAGCAGTACTTC,CASSQKTSYEQYF,TRBV4-3,TRBJ2-7,NA,13,NA
TGTGCCATCAGTCTAACTAGCGGGAGCTCCGGGGAGCTGTTTTTT,CAISLTSGSSGELFF,TRBV10-3,TRBJ2-2,TRBD2,15,NA
TGTGCCAGCAAAACAGGGGAGTATGGCTACACCTTC,CASKTGEYGYTF,TRBV28,TRBJ1-2,TRBD1,12,few
TGTGCCAGCAGCTACAGGGGACCCGGGGCCAACGTCCTGACTTTC,CASSYRGPGANVLTF,TRBV3-1/TRBV3-2,TRBJ2-6,TRBD1,15,NA
TGTGCCAGCAGGGGCAGGGGGCTGGGCACTGAAGCTTTCTTT,CASRGRGLGTEAFF,TRBV2,TRBJ1-1,TRBD1,14,NA
TGTGCCAGCAGTCCCCCCGGACAGGGGAACTATGGCTACACCTTC,CASSPPGQGNYGYTF,TRBV6-5,TRBJ1-2,TRBD1,15,NA
TGTGCCAGCAGTTACCCCGAGGGGGGGCAGCCCCAGCATTTT,CASSYPEGGQPQHF,TRBV6-6,TRBJ1-5,NA,14,NA
TGTGCCAGTAGTCCGGGTGGACTAGCGGGAGGGCCGAAGTACGAGCAGTACTTC,CASSPGGLAGGPKYEQYF,TRBV19,TRBJ2-7,TRBD2,18,once
TGTGCCAGCAGCTTGGACAGGAACACTGAAGCTTTCTTT,CASSLDRNTEAFF,TRBV5-6,TRBJ1-1,NA,13,NA
TGCGCCAGCAGCCAAGGGCTAGCGGGGGGGCCTAGGGAGACCCAGTACTTC,CASSQGLAGGPRETQYF,TRBV4-1,TRBJ2-5,TRBD2,17,once
TGTGCCAGTAGTCGGGGGAGGGCGGACACTGAAGCTTTCTTT,CASSRGRADTEAFF,TRBV19,TRBJ1-1,NA,14,NA
TGTGCCAGCAGCTTAGGGGTGACAGGGAGTTCACCCCTCCACTTT,CASSLGVTGSSPLHF,TRBV11-2,TRBJ1-6,TRBD1,15,NA
TGTGCCAGCAGCAAGTATACCTGGGGGGAAACGCAGTATTTT,CASSKYTWGETQYF,TRBV21-1,TRBJ2-3,NA,14,NA
TGCAGCGTTGAAGAGGGTGGAGGAACCGGTTACGAGCAGTACTTC,CSVEEGGGTGYEQYF,TRBV29-1,TRBJ2-7,NA,15,NA
TGTGCCAGCAGATCACCGGGACAGGCCACTGAAGCTTTCTTT,CASRSPGQATEAFF,TRBV6-5,TRBJ1-1,TRBD1,14,NA
TGCGCCAGCAGCCAAGACAGGAACTATGGCTACACCTTC,CASSQDRNYGYTF,TRBV4-3,TRBJ1-2,NA,13,NA
TGCGCCAGCAGCCCGAATGGGACTCCTAACTATGGCTACACCTTC,CASSPNGTPNYGYTF,TRBV5-1,TRBJ1-2,NA,15,NA
TGTGCCAGCAGCTTAGATCCCGGGAGAGGGTGGTATTTT,CASSLDPGRGWYF,TRBV11-2,TRBJ2-3,NA,13,NA
TGTGCCAGCAGCCCGGGGGTCATCTCCCCTCCGATAGCCAAAAACATTCAGTACTTC,CASSPGVISPPIAKNIQYF,TRBV14,TRBJ2-4,NA,19,NA
TGCAGCGTTTTGGTCGGGGAACCCTATGGCTACACCTTC,CSVLVGEPYGYTF,TRBV29-1,TRBJ1-2,NA,13,once
TGTGCCAGTAGTACCCCTGGGGACAGGCACCTCCACGAGCAGTACTTC,CASSTPGDRHLHEQYF,TRBV19,TRBJ2-7,TRBD1,16,NA
TGTGCCAGCGGGGGCCATAATTCACCCCTCCACTTT,CASGGHNSPLHF,TRBV9,TRBJ1-6,NA,12,NA
TGTGCCACCAGTGATTTTGCTAGCGGGAGGGCGTACAATGAGCAGTTCTTC,CATSDFASGRAYNEQFF,TRBV24-1,TRBJ2-1,TRBD2,17,NA
TGTGCCAGCAGCGTCCGCTACGAGCAGTACTTC,CASSVRYEQYF,TRBV7-8,TRBJ2-7,NA,11,NA
TGTGCCAGCAGTGACCACGGAGGGATTAGCACAGATACGCAGTATTTT,CASSDHGGISTDTQYF,TRBV6-1,TRBJ2-3,NA,16,NA
TGTGCCAGCAGCTGGGGACAGGGAGGAAACTATGGCTACACCTTC,CASSWGQGGNYGYTF,TRBV5-6,TRBJ1-2,TRBD1,15,few
TGTGCCAGCAGCTCCCCTTGGACAGGGGGAGACACGAATACAGAGACCCAGTACTTC,CASSSPWTGGDTNTETQYF,TRBV5-8,TRBJ2-5,TRBD1,19,NA
TGTGCCGGGTGGATACAGGGGTATGGCTACACCTTC,CAGWIQGYGYTF,TRBV2,TRBJ1-2,TRBD1,12,once
TGTGCCAGCAGCAAAGCCGGGAGGTGGCTGGGTCACGAGCAGTACTTC,CASSKAGRWLGHEQYF,TRBV21-1,TRBJ2-7,NA,16,once
TGTGCCAGCAGTTACGAGAGGACTAGCGACGTAGAGCAGTACTTC,CASSYERTSDVEQYF,TRBV6-2/TRBV6-3,TRBJ2-7,TRBD2,15,NA
TGTGCCAGTAGTGCCCGTTACCATAGCTCCTACGAGCAGTACTTC,CASSARYHSSYEQYF,TRBV19,TRBJ2-7,NA,15,NA
TGTGCCTGGAGTTCCAGGACAGGGGATTCACCCCTCCACTTT,CAWSSRTGDSPLHF,TRBV30,TRBJ1-6,TRBD1,14,few
TGTGCCAGCAGTGGGGGGACTAGCGGCACCCCCTACGAGCAGTACTTC,CASSGGTSGTPYEQYF,TRBV6-1,TRBJ2-7,TRBD2,16,NA
TGTGCCAGCAGGATTCAAACACCGGGACAGTCAGAATACTTC,CASRIQTPGQSEYF,TRBV27,TRBJ2-5,TRBD1,14,NA
TGTGCCAGTAGGACAGGGTCATTTGGCTACACCTTC,CASRTGSFGYTF,TRBV19,TRBJ1-2,TRBD1,12,many
TGTGCCAGCAGTGAAAATTCGGGCAGGGGCTATGGCTACACCTTC,CASSENSGRGYGYTF,TRBV6-1,TRBJ1-2,NA,15,NA
TGCGCCAGCAGCCAAGATCGCTACCCCGGGACCCAGTACTTC,CASSQDRYPGTQYF,TRBV4-1,TRBJ2-5,NA,14,NA
TGCGCCAGCAGCCGTAGCGGGCAAGAGACCCAGTACTTC,CASSRSGQETQYF,TRBV4-1,TRBJ2-5,TRBD2,13,NA
TGTGCCAGCTCACGACAGGGAGATACGCAGTATTTT,CASSRQGDTQYF,TRBV18,TRBJ2-3,TRBD1,12,NA
TGTGCCAGCGCCCCCCCGGGTAATGAGCAGTTCTTC,CASAPPGNEQFF,TRBV12-3/TRBV12-4,TRBJ2-1,NA,12,few
TGTGCCAGTGCCGGGACAGGGAATCAGCCCCAGCATTTT,CASAGTGNQPQHF,TRBV19,TRBJ1-5,TRBD1,13,NA
TGTGCCAGTAGTATATTAGCGGGGGGCACAGATACGCAGTATTTT,CASSILAGGTDTQYF,TRBV19,TRBJ2-3,TRBD2,15,few
TGTGCCACCAGTGATTTGGGCAGGGGGAGGTCTGAAGAGACCCAGTACTTC,CATSDLGRGRSEETQYF,TRBV24-1,TRBJ2-5,NA,17,NA
TGTGCCAGCAGTTTAGGGGGGAGGGAGCTGTTTTTT,CASSLGGRELFF,TRBV27,TRBJ2-2,NA,12,NA